This entry lists 28 T cell receptor beta chains sequenced from one sample in a study of blood T cell repertoires in COVID-19. This table comes from immunoSEQ multiplex PCR, and its TCRdb copy is limited to in-frame clones, with some not included. The sample has approximately 180,000 clones; around 85% are singletons. Material for sequencing was peripheral blood. The origin of the receptors is a man aged 55-75 years with acute or convalescent COVID-19.

This clone was observed a single time. This chain joins TRBV27 and TRBJ2-1; 7 nucleotides agree with TRBD2. Germline V gene lookup returns CDR1 MNHEY and CDR2 SMNVEV (reference sequence). J lost 4 bases, V lost 3 bases, and 21 bases had no gene match. CDR3 length equals 20 residues. CDR3 sequence: CASSFNPPQAPSGNYNEQFF. In DNA, the CDR3 is TGTGCCAGCAGTTTCAACCCTCCGCAGGCTCCTAGCGGAAATTACAATGAGCAGTTCTTC.

The DNA for the CDR3 is TGTGCCAGCAGCGATACCGGGACACTCTCCTACGAGCAGTACTTC. Protein sequence: CASSDTGTLSYEQYF. The rearrangement links TRBV7-2 to TRBJ2-7; D is perhaps TRBD1 (6 bases). This CDR3 spans 15 amino acids. CDR1 and CDR2 from the germline V gene are SGHTA and FQGNSA. V was shortened by 5 bases and J by 0 bases, with 14 bases between the two germline ends.

The V call is TRBV4-2, the J call TRBJ2-1; D unresolved. The germline CDR1 and CDR2 sequences are LGHNA and YNFKEQ. The CDR3 contains 17 residues. V was pared by 2 bases and J by 9 bases, with 23 bases between. The CDR3 here is CASSQTASDSKSGEQFF. CDR3 coding DNA: TGTGCCAGCAGCCAAACCGCGAGCGACTCAAAATCTGGTGAGCAGTTCTTC.

The chain joins TRBV19 to TRBJ2-7; D may be TRBD1 (5 bases). The ends were cut back, 5 bases at V and 3 bases at J, with 11 bases in the middle. The length of the CDR3 is 13 residues. Looked up from germline, CDR1 is LNHDA and CDR2 is SQIVND (reference sequence). DNA of the CDR3: TGTGCCAGTAGTGACGACAGATACTACGAGCAGTACTTC. It translates to CASSDDRYYEQYF. The whole variable domain, filled in from reference TRBV19 and TRBJ2-7, reads DGGITQSPKYLFRKEGQNVTLSCEQNLNHDAMYWYRQDPGQGLRLIYYSQIVNDFQKGDIAEGYSVSREKKESFPLTVTSAQKNPTAFYLCASSDDRYYEQYFGPGTRLTVT.

The CDR3 sequence is CASSLGDRGPSEQYF. The CDR3 bases are TGCGCCAGCAGCTTGGGGGACAGGGGGCCTTCCGAGCAGTACTTC. The genes are TRBV5-1 and TRBJ2-7; 12 bases agree with TRBD1. CDR1 SGHRS and CDR2 YFSETQ come from the germline V gene. The CDR3 extends over 15 amino acids. The J segment lost 6 bases and the V segment lost 0 bases, leaving 4 bases of the junction unmatched.

V and J are TRBV3-1 (or the pseudogene TRBV3-2) and TRBJ2-1; D unclear. Germline V CDR1 and CDR2: LGHDT, YNNKEL (reference sequence). V was clipped by 6 bases and J by 7 bases, with 10 bases between them. This CDR3 region has 12 residues. The CDR3 DNA reads TGTGCCAGCAGTCCCCGTTTAAATGAGCAGTTCTTC. Amino acids: CASSPRLNEQFF.

This clone was detected only once. The chain links TRBV3-1 (or the pseudogene TRBV3-2) to TRBJ2-2; D gene ambiguous. Germline CDR1 reads LGHDT; CDR2 reads YNNKEL (reference sequence). The CDR3 spans 19 residues. Between the trimmed V and J ends, which lost 0 bases and 5 bases, there was a span of 22 bases. This CDR3 is CASSQDDVALSLKTGELFF. CDR3 nucleotide sequence: TGTGCCAGCAGCCAAGATGACGTAGCTCTCTCCCTCAAGACCGGGGAGCTGTTTTTT.

The genes are TRBV27 and TRBJ2-7; 9 bases agree with TRBD1. CDR3 size: 15 residues. The ends lost 2 bases at V and 2 bases at J; junction bases unmatched: 4. The germline V gene encodes CDR1 MNHEY and CDR2 SMNVEV (reference sequence). CDR3 sequence (DNA): TGTGCCAGCAGTTTAACTGGGACAGGGCCCTACGAGCAGTACTTC. Protein product: CASSLTGTGPYEQYF.

The CDR3 DNA follows: TGTGCCAGCAGTTTTGTTTCCAGGGGGTCCTACAATGAGCAGTTCTTC. Its translation is CASSFVSRGSYNEQFF. The chain joins TRBV27 to TRBJ2-1; 7 bases line up with TRBD1. Trimming took 3 bases from V and 1 from J; bases not matched to a gene: 6. The CDR3 runs to 16 residues. Germline V gene data show CDR1 as MNHEY and CDR2 as SMNVEV (reference sequence).

J is TRBJ2-3 and V is TRBV3-1 (or the pseudogene TRBV3-2), with a tentative D call TRBD2 (5 bases). Germline assignment: CDR1 LGHDT and CDR2 YNNKEL (reference sequence). This CDR3 has 14 residues. Trimming stripped 4 bases from V and 1 base from J, with 9 bases between. The CDR3 sequence is CASSLYSGTDTQYF. DNA for the CDR3: TGTGCCAGCAGCCTTTATAGCGGCACAGATACGCAGTATTTT.

The chain couples TRBV6-5 to TRBJ2-3; possibly TRBD2 for D (5 bases). This CDR3 region has 15 residues. Trimming took off 6 bases at V and 4 bases at J, with 17 bases between the two ends. Germline lookup yields CDR1 MNHEY and CDR2 SVGAGI. The CDR3 nucleotides are TGTGCCAGCAGACCCCCGAGGGTCAGCGCAGATACGCAGTATTTT. Its translation: CASRPPRVSADTQYF.

The rearrangement links TRBV6-5 to TRBJ2-4; maybe TRBD1 (6 bases). This CDR3 region has 15 residues. CDR1 is MNHEY and CDR2 is SVGAGI in the germline V gene. V was pared by 6 bases and J by 0 bases, with 12 bases between. This chain's CDR3 is CASSTGFRAKNIQYF. CDR3 in DNA: TGTGCCAGCAGCACAGGGTTTCGAGCCAAAAACATTCAGTACTTC.

The gene calls are TRBV24-1 and TRBJ2-3, with D possibly matching TRBD1 (5 bases). Germline-derived CDR1 and CDR2 are KGHDR and SFDVKD. The V gene lost 4 bases and the J gene lost 6 bases, with 13 bases spanning the gap. This CDR3 region has 14 residues. The CDR3 DNA reads TGTGCCACCAGTGACCCCAGCAAGGGGGATACGCAGTATTTT. The encoded protein is CATSDPSKGDTQYF.

J is TRBJ1-2 and V is TRBV28, with TRBD1 matching over 7 bases. CDR1 is MDHEN and CDR2 is SYDVKM in the germline V gene. The CDR3 runs 14 residues. V shed 5 bases and J 4 bases; nucleotides not matched to a gene: 7. The DNA for the CDR3 is TGTGCCAGCAGTCCAGGGGGTTGGATCTATGGCTACACCTTC. Its translation: CASSPGGWIYGYTF.

This chain links TRBV11-2 with TRBJ1-5, with a possible D match to TRBD1 (5 bases). The CDR3 consists of 15 residues. Trimming shortened V by 1 base and J by 7 bases, and 14 bases separated the two germline ends. Per the germline V gene, CDR1 is SGHAT and CDR2 is FQNNGV. CDR3 nucleotides: TGTGCCAGCAGCTTAGGGTACGGGGGAGGCCAGCCCCAGCATTTT. This encodes CASSLGYGGGQPQHF.

The rearrangement uses TRBV2 and TRBJ2-7; D is ambiguous. The CDR3 has 16 amino acids. Trimming removed 6 bases at V and 3 bases at J, with 21 bases between. CDR1 is SNHLY, CDR2 FYNNEI, per germline. For the CDR3, the DNA is TGTGCCAGCAGCCCCTCTGGCGCGGTAGAAGACTACGAGCAGTACTTC. Protein product: CASSPSGAVEDYEQYF.

The rearrangement uses TRBV10-3 and TRBJ1-1; weak D call: TRBD1 (5 bases). V shed 11 bases and J shed 6 bases, with 22 bases lying between them. Germline V lookup: CDR1 ENHRY, CDR2 SYGVKD. CDR3 length: 14 amino acids. The CDR3 coding sequence is TGTGCCCACGGCCCGGGCCAGGGAAATGCTGAAGCTTTCTTT. Protein product: CAHGPGQGNAEAFF.

The chain employs TRBV21-1 and TRBJ1-2; the D call of TRBD1 is as the table states it, not checked on the DNA. TRBV21-1 is marked as a pseudogene. This CDR3 has 16 amino acids. The CDR3 sequence: CASSKEGQAPNYGYTF. CDR3 sequence (DNA): TGTGCCAGCAGCAAAGAGGGACAGGCACCTAACTATGGCTACACCTTC.

The rearrangement uses TRBV28 and TRBJ1-2, with TRBD1 matching over 7 bases. V gave up 0 bases and J gave up 3 bases; unmatched junction bases: 4. Germline assignment: CDR1 MDHEN and CDR2 SYDVKM. The CDR3 sequence is 15 residues long. CDR3 region: CASSLWEGGDYGYTF. The CDR3 DNA is TGTGCCAGCAGTTTATGGGAAGGGGGCGACTATGGCTACACCTTC.

V usage is TRBV5-1 and J usage is TRBJ1-1, with TRBD1 matching over 9 bases. V was pared by 4 bases and J by 2 bases, with 3 bases of the junction left unmatched. Germline CDR1 and CDR2: SGHRS and YFSETQ. This CDR3 has 14 amino acids. CDR3 bases: TGCGCCAGCAGCCCGGGACAGGGAAACACTGAAGCTTTCTTT. Residues: CASSPGQGNTEAFF.

V usage is TRBV6-6 and J usage is TRBJ2-5; D might be TRBD2 (5 bases). Looked up from germline, CDR1 is MNHNY and CDR2 is SVGAGI (reference sequence). The V end was cut by 0 bases, the J end by 1 base, with 12 bases between. The CDR3 extends over 16 amino acids. In DNA, the CDR3 is TGTGCCAGCAGTTACTCAGATGCGGGTGTCCAAGAGACCCAGTACTTC. Its protein is CASSYSDAGVQETQYF.

The chain recombines TRBV4-2 with TRBJ1-5; no reliable D call. There are 14 residues in the CDR3. Per germline, CDR1 LGHNA and CDR2 YNFKEQ. The V and J ends lost 3 bases and 1 base respectively, with 7 bases between them. DNA of the CDR3: TGTGCCAGCAGCCAGGCAGGCAGCAATCAGCCCCAGCATTTT. This gives the protein CASSQAGSNQPQHF.

This chain connects TRBV19 to TRBJ2-5; 7 bases match TRBD1. CDR1 is LNHDA and CDR2 is SQIVND in the germline V gene (reference sequence). The CDR3 has 13 amino acids. The V gene end was trimmed by 6 bases and the J gene end by 4 bases; junction bases not matched to a gene: 5. CDR3 DNA: TGTGCCAGTAGAGAGACAGGGTCAGAGACCCAGTACTTC. Amino acid sequence: CASRETGSETQYF.

The gene calls are TRBV18 and TRBJ2-7, with 7 bases that match TRBD2. V shed 3 bases, J shed 3 bases, and the junction held 5 bases outside the gene matches. The CDR3 loop spans 14 amino acids. Germline assignment: CDR1 KGHSH and CDR2 LQKENI. The CDR3 loop is CASSPLAEHYEQYF. As DNA, the CDR3 is TGTGCCAGCTCACCGCTAGCGGAACACTACGAGCAGTACTTC.

Only one count was recorded for this clone. This chain links TRBV4-1 with TRBJ1-1, with D perhaps TRBD1 (5 bases). CDR3 size: 14 residues. The germline V and J ends were trimmed by 4 bases and 0 bases, with 9 bases remaining between them. Looked up from germline, CDR1 is MGHRA and CDR2 is YSYEKL. CDR3 residues: CASSPRQLNTEAFF. CDR3 nucleotides: TGCGCCAGCAGCCCAAGACAGCTGAACACTGAAGCTTTCTTT.

This sequence joins TRBV11-2 and TRBJ2-7; the D is unclear. The CDR3 has 12 residues. The V and J ends lost 5 bases and 5 bases respectively, with 10 bases between them. Germline V gives CDR1 SGHAT, CDR2 FQNNGV. CDR3 sequence reads: CASSPLLHEQYF. Here the CDR3 DNA reads TGTGCCAGCAGCCCCCTATTGCACGAGCAGTACTTC.

V usage is TRBV6-5 and J usage is TRBJ2-7; TRBD1 agrees at 9 bases. This CDR3 has 15 amino acids. V was pared by 9 bases and J by 1 base, with 10 bases of the junction left unmatched. The germline gives CDR1 MNHEY, CDR2 SVGAGI. CDR3 sequence reads: CASTPRDRVSYEQYF. CDR3 DNA sequence: TGTGCCAGTACCCCCCGGGACAGGGTTTCCTACGAGCAGTACTTC.

This sequence joins TRBV28 and TRBJ2-1, with TRBD2 as a possible D gene (5 bases). The length of the CDR3 is 17 residues. Deletions cut 5 bases from V and 0 bases from J, with 17 bases between. CDR1 is MDHEN and CDR2 is SYDVKM in the germline V gene. Written as DNA, the CDR3 is TGTGCCAGCAGTCGACCTACTAGTCTGAGCTCCTACAATGAGCAGTTCTTC. It codes for CASSRPTSLSSYNEQFF.